This TCR beta chain is from a study of CD8+ T cells in alopecia areata. After isolation, RNA underwent reverse transcription to generate cDNA as the sequencing template. The method was immunoSEQ multiplex PCR; TCRdb's version includes in-frame clones alone and lacks a portion of them. Of around 150,000 clones listed, 55% are singletons. The CDR3 is made up of 13 amino acids. The germline CDR1 and CDR2 sequences are MGHDK and SYGVNS. The V end lost 7 bases, the J end lost 1 base, and 11 bases lay between the germline ends. The J gene is TRBJ2-7, the V gene TRBV25-1; unclear D gene. The specimen sequenced was CD4+ T cells sorted from blood. The origin of this receptor is a human donor in good health. The CDR3 DNA sequence: TGTGCCAGCACTTCTGACGGATCCTACGAGCAGTACTTC. The encoded protein is CASTSDGSYEQYF.